The present T cell receptor beta chain was sequenced within a study of graft-versus-host responses after intestinal transplantation. Background on the study: Recipients got multivisceral, liver-intestinal, or isolated intestinal transplants. Induction with anti-thymocyte globulin, then tacrolimus and steroids for about 3 years, was given to all recipients.

As to this clone: Its antigen is not known.

V was trimmed by 2 bases and J by 3 bases, leaving 28 bases between them. Germline CDR1 reads LGHNT; CDR2 reads FRNRAP. This CDR3 comprises 20 residues. Sequencing used immunoSEQ multiplex PCR; TCRdb keeps in-frame clones, though not all of them. The data contain 84,000 or so clones, roughly 91% of them singletons. Study-wide findings and caveats: Recipient-marrow GvH clones were detected, some having first appeared in ileum or blood.

Here the sequenced sample was unstimulated CD8+ T cells sorted from spleen or lymph node cells, taken before transplant. This chain uses TRBV12-5 with TRBJ1-1; D may be TRBD1 (5 bases). The source of this sequence is a human donor who was the organ donor for an intestinal transplant. In DNA, the CDR3 is TGTGCTAGTGGTTTGCCCCCCCCCTGGGGCAGACCCAGCCAGGACACTGAAGCTTTCTTT. Amino acid sequence: CASGLPPPWGRPSQDTEAFF.